This TCR beta chain appears in the sequencing data of a study of cytomegalovirus exposure and HLA in healthy donors. V was cut by 4 bases and J by 4 bases, with 11 bases left in between. This CDR3 is 14 amino acids long. Germline CDR1 and CDR2: SNHLY and FYNNEI. Whole-study results and caveats: There were several of the most significant clusters that appeared linked to common viral pathogens in a later analysis.

The PCR ran on 60 Vbeta and 13 Jbeta primers. Libraries were prepared by immunoSEQ multiplex PCR; TCRdb keeps only in-frame clonotypes and omits some of them. The table shows tens of thousands of clones, with more than 65% occurring only once. On this clone: Antigen specificity is unknown.

This TCR was recovered from a male donor in good health and CMV-seropositive. V usage is TRBV2 and J usage is TRBJ1-5, with D possibly matching TRBD1 (5 bases). Material for sequencing was PBMCs. CDR3 sequence (DNA): TGTGCCAGCAGTGCCCAGGGCCTAAATCAGCCCCAGCATTTT. Translated: CASSAQGLNQPQHF. Filled out from reference TRBV2 and TRBJ1-5, the complete variable domain reads EPEVTQTPSHQVTQMGQEVILRCVPISNHLYFYWYRQILGQKVEFLVSFYNNEISEKSEIFDDQFSVERPDGSNFTLKIRSTKLEDSAMYFCASSAQGLNQPQHFGDGTRLSIL.